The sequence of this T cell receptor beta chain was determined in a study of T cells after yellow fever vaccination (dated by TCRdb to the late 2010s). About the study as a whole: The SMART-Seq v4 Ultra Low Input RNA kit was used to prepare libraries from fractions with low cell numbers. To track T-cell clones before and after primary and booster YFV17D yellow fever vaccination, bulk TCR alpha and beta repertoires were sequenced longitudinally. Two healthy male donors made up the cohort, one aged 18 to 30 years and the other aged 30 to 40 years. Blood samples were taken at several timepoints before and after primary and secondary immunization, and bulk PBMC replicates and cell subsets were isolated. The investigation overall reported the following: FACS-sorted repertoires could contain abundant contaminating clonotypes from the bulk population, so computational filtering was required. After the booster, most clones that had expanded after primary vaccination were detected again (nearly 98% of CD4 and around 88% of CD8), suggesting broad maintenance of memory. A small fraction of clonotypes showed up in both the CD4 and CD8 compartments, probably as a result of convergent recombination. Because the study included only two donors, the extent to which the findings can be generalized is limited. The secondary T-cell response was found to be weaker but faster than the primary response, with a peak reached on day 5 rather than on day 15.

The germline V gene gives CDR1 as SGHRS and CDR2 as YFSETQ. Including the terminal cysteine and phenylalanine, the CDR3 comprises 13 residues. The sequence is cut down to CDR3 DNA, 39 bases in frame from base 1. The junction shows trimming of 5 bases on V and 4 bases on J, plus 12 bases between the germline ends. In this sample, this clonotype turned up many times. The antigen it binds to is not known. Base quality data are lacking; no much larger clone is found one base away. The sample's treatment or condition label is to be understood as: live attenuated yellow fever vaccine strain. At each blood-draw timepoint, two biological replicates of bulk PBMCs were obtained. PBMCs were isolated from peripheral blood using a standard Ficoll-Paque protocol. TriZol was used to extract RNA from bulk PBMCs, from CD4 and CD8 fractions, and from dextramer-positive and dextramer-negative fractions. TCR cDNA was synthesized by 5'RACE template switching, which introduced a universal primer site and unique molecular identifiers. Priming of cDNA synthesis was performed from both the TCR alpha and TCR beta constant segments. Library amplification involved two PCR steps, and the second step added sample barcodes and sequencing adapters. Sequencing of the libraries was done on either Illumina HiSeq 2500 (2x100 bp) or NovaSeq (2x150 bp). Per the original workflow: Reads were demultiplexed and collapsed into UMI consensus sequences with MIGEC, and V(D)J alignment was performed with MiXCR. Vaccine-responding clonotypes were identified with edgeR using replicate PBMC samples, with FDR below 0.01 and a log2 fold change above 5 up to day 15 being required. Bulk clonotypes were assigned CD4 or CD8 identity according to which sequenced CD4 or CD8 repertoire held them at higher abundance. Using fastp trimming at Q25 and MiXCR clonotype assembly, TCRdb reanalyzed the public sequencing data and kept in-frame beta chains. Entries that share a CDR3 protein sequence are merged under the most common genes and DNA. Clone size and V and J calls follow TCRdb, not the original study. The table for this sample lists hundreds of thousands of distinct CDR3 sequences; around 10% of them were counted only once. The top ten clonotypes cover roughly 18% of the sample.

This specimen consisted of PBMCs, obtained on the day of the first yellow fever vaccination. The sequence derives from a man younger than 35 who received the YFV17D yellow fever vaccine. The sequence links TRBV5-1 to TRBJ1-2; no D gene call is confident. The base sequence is TGCGCCAGCAGTCCAGACGGTCGCTATGGCTACACCTTC. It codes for CASSPDGRYGYTF. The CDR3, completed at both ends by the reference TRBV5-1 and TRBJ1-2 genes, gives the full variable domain KAGVTQTPRYLIKTRGQQVTLSCSPISGHRSVSWYQQTPGQGLQFLFEYFSETQRNKGNFPGRFSGRQFSNSRSEMNVSTLELGDSALYLCASSPDGRYGYTFGSGTRLTVV.